This record concerns one TCR beta chain sequence. In the original analysis: The authors estimated nucleated cell counts from reference gene primer amplification. Sequencing used immunoSEQ multiplex PCR; TCRdb keeps in-frame clones, though not all of them. Clone size and the V and J calls come from that table; the DNA yielded D and trimming. Of roughly 180,000 clones detected, 81% appear once; the ten largest clones hold approximately 12%. There are 14 residues in the CDR3. CDR1 is MDHEN, CDR2 SYDVKM, per germline. V was pared by 6 bases and J by 8 bases, with 9 bases of the junction left unmatched. The sample comes from a study of blood T cell repertoires in COVID-19. Across the whole study: COVID-19 samples from acute and convalescent phases originated in the United States, Italy and Spain. In each case, the material was cDNA or gDNA derived from T cells, B-cell-depleted T cells, or PBMCs.

Seattle researchers signed up patients amid active infection and tracked them longitudinally. The sequence came from a woman of 80 years or more with COVID-19, enrolled during active disease. The chain couples TRBV28 to TRBJ1-4; 7 positions match TRBD1. Sequenced sample: peripheral blood. The CDR3 nucleotides are TGTGCCAGCAGCCTTACAGGGGCCCGCGAAAAACTGTTTTTT. Translation gives CASSLTGAREKLFF.